These 27 T cell receptor beta chains share one sample of origin, sequenced in a study of read filtering for tumor transcriptome and immune sequencing. The library was built from roughly 400 ng RNA with molecular barcoded adaptors for alpha/delta and beta/gamma chains. TCRdb redid the calling of the reads with MiXCR, one entry per CDR3 protein. The sample yields around 130,000 distinct CDR3 sequences, approximately 12% seen once. The sequencing input was a population of CD138-negative cells sorted from bone marrow. These receptors were taken from a donor over 35 with multiple myeloma.

This clonotype was picked up many times. The chain is built from TRBV20-1 and TRBJ2-1; possible D gene TRBD2, 6 bases. Trimming took 4 bases from V and 0 from J, leaving 13 bases between them. The CDR3 length is 15 residues. CDR1 and CDR2 from the germline V gene are DFQATT and SNEGSKA (reference sequence). The CDR3: CSATLGDSSYNEQFF. The CDR3 bases are TGCAGTGCTACCCTTGGGGACTCCTCCTACAATGAGCAGTTCTTC.

This clonotype was detected a few times. The missing conserved phenylalanine or tryptophan at the end of this CDR3 makes a read error likely. The chain joins TRBV5-1 to TRBJ1-1; D is undetermined. The length of the CDR3 is 13 residues. Trimming took off 2 bases at V and 0 bases at J, with 5 bases between the two ends. CDR1 is SGHRS and CDR2 is YFSETQ in the germline V gene. This CDR3 is CASSFNLNTEAFL. In nucleotides, the CDR3 is TGCGCCAGCAGCTTCAACTTGAACACTGAAGCTTTCCTT.

This clonotype was recorded only once. A much larger clone lies one base from this, so it may be a read error. The chain joins TRBV11-2 to TRBJ2-6; 8 nucleotides match TRBD1. Germline assignment: CDR1 SGHAT and CDR2 FQNNGV. The CDR3 covers 17 residues. V gave up 5 bases and J gave up 2 bases; unmatched junction bases: 8. In DNA, the CDR3 is TGTGCCAGCAGCCCGGACAGGGACACGACTGGGGCCAACGTCCTGACTTTC. It translates to CASSPDRDTTGANVLTF. The full variable domain, completed using reference TRBV11-2 and TRBJ2-6, is EAGVAQSPRYKIIEKRQSVAFWCNPISGHATLYWYQQILGQGPKLLIQFQNNGVVDDSQLPKDRFSAERLKGVDSTLKIQPAKLEDSAVYLCASSPDRDTTGANVLTFGAGSRLTVL.

This sequence joins TRBV13 and TRBJ2-3; 12 positions match TRBD2. From germline, CDR1 is PRHDT and CDR2 FYEKMQ (reference sequence). The CDR3 sequence is 18 residues long. Trimming cost V 4 bases and J 1 base; bases outside gene matches: 9. CDR3 in DNA: TGTGCCAGCAGCTCCCTAGCGGGGGGGGCCCTAGGCACAGATACGCAGTATTTT. This codes for CASSSLAGGALGTDTQYF.

This clonotype was seen ten or more times. The chain employs TRBV5-1 and TRBJ1-1; 10 nucleotides match TRBD1. The CDR3 extends over 15 amino acids. Germline V CDR1 and CDR2: SGHRS, YFSETQ. After removal of 4 bases from V and 2 bases from J, the junction contained 5 bases not matched to a gene. The CDR3 protein is CASSEGQGGNTEAFF. Written as DNA, the CDR3 is TGCGCCAGCAGCGAAGGACAGGGGGGTAACACTGAAGCTTTCTTT.

This clonotype has at least ten counts. The chain combines TRBV20-1 with TRBJ2-5; 7 bases agree with TRBD1. The trim removed 6 bases at V and 2 bases at J, leaving 24 bases unmatched. From germline, CDR1 is DFQATT and CDR2 SNEGSKA (reference sequence). The CDR3 is 19 residues long. The CDR3 sequence is CSAPAWVGTVISIQETQYF. CDR3 DNA: TGCAGTGCCCCTGCGTGGGTCGGGACAGTGATCTCGATTCAAGAGACCCAGTACTTC.

This clonotype was seen repeatedly, ten times or more. The gene calls are TRBV7-9 and TRBJ2-1, with 11 bases matching TRBD2. The CDR3 extends over 15 amino acids. Germline CDR1 is SEHNR and CDR2 is FQNEAQ (reference sequence). J was trimmed by 9 bases and V by 3 bases; bases with no gene match: 7. Written as DNA, the CDR3 is TGTGCCAGCAGCTTCACTAGCGGGAGCGTCGGTGAGCAGTTCTTC. Its translation is CASSFTSGSVGEQFF.

This clonotype has ten or more counts. This chain links TRBV5-1 with TRBJ2-1; 12 bases are a match to TRBD2. Looked up from germline, CDR1 is SGHRS and CDR2 is YFSETQ. J was trimmed by 8 bases and V by 0 bases; bases with no gene match: 0. The CDR3 is 14 residues long. The CDR3 DNA reads as TGCGCCAGCAGCTTGGGGACTAGCGGGGATGAGCAGTTCTTC. Amino acids: CASSLGTSGDEQFF.

This sequence joins TRBV7-9 and TRBJ2-5, with no clear D. Germline CDR1 SEHNR, CDR2 FQNEAQ (reference sequence). The CDR3 has 11 residues. V was trimmed by 8 bases and J by 5 bases, leaving 9 bases between them. CDR3 sequence: CASGSEETQYF. The CDR3 DNA follows: TGTGCCAGCGGCTCGGAGGAGACCCAGTACTTC.

This clonotype appeared many times. The chain combines TRBV5-4 with TRBJ2-1, with 7 positions matching TRBD1. Per germline, CDR1 SGHNT and CDR2 YYREEE (reference sequence). Trimming at V came to 5 bases and at J to 8 bases, leaving 7 bases not matched to a gene. This CDR3 comprises 13 residues. The CDR3 bases are TGTGCCAGCAGTTTTGACAGGGCCGATGAGCAGTTCTTC. Translating it yields CASSFDRADEQFF. Drawing the rest from reference TRBV5-4 and TRBJ2-1, the complete variable domain is ETGVTQSPTHLIKTRGQQVTLRCSSQSGHNTVSWYQQALGQGPQFIFQYYREEENGRGNFPPRFSGLQFPNYSSELNVNALELDDSALYLCASSFDRADEQFFGPGTRLTVL.

In this sample, this clonotype turned up many times. The chain combines TRBV5-1 with TRBJ2-1; TRBD1 aligns across 9 bases. This CDR3 has 18 amino acids. V gave up 4 bases and J gave up 6 bases; unmatched junction bases: 17. Per the germline V gene, CDR1 is SGHRS and CDR2 is YFSETQ. For the CDR3, the DNA is TGCGCCAGCAGCCTAGGACAGGGGCCGCCTCAATTAGTCAATGAGCAGTTCTTC. As protein: CASSLGQGPPQLVNEQFF.

This clonotype was seen at least ten times. The rearrangement joins TRBV12-3 or TRBV12-4 to TRBJ2-2; 9 positions agree with TRBD2. After removal of 2 bases from V and 1 base from J, the junction contained 8 bases not matched to a gene. This CDR3 has 18 amino acids. CDR3 in amino acids: CASSLNGSGGQNTGELFF. The DNA of the CDR3 is TGTGCCAGCAGTTTAAATGGTAGCGGGGGCCAGAACACCGGGGAGCTGTTTTTT.

The count of this clonotype is one. This could be a read error, since a much larger clone is one nucleotide away. The CDR3 ends on some other residue instead of the conserved phenylalanine or tryptophan, so this is likely a read error. CDR3 nucleotide sequence: TGCAGTGCTAGAGATGTAGGGAACGACGAGCAGTACTCC. Translated, it gives CSARDVGNDEQYS. J is TRBJ2-7 and V is TRBV20-1; D gene uncertain. The germline V and J ends were trimmed by 0 bases and 5 bases, with 11 bases remaining between them. From germline, CDR1 is DFQATT and CDR2 SNEGSKA (reference sequence). The CDR3 runs to 13 residues.

This clonotype was counted at least ten times. This chain joins TRBV2 and TRBJ1-2, with 9 bases identical to TRBD1. V lost 6 bases to trimming and J lost 6 bases; unmatched junction nucleotides: 8. The CDR3 totals 14 residues. The germline CDR1 and CDR2 sequences are SNHLY and FYNNEI. The CDR3 DNA reads as TGTGCCAGCAGGGCGCCGGGACAGGGCCATGGCTACACCTTC. As protein: CASRAPGQGHGYTF.

This clonotype was recorded at least ten times. The chain is built from TRBV29-1 and TRBJ1-1, with 10 bases lining up with TRBD1. The CDR3 has 13 amino acids. Trimming took 8 bases from V and 3 from J; bases not matched to a gene: 6. Germline CDR1 and CDR2: SQVTM and ANQGSEA. DNA for the CDR3: TGCAGCTTCCGACAGGGGGCGGACACTGAAGCTTTCTTT. Residues: CSFRQGADTEAFF.

A note on this clonotype: Mismatch with germline at one junction end may stem from a read error. The CDR3: CASSQDPEREQYF. The CDR3 bases are TGTGCCAGCAGCCAGGACCCGGAACGCGAGCAGTACTTC. V is TRBV5-1 and J is TRBJ2-7; D is unresolved. CDR1 and CDR2 from the germline V gene are SGHRS and YFSETQ. This CDR3 is 13 amino acids long.

The chain couples TRBV6-5 to TRBJ2-1, with 7 bases matching TRBD2. V lost 9 bases, J lost 15 bases, and 14 bases stayed unmatched. Germline CDR1 is MNHEY and CDR2 is SVGAGI. The CDR3 totals 12 residues. The CDR3 DNA sequence: TGTGCCAGTCTTGGCGGGAGTAATGGGCGGTTCTTC. Amino acids: CASLGGSNGRFF.

This clonotype was picked up many times. The chain links TRBV20-1 to TRBJ2-1, with a tentative D call TRBD2 (5 bases). V lost 4 bases to trimming and J lost 2 bases, with 18 bases between them. CDR3 length equals 16 residues. Germline lookup yields CDR1 DFQATT and CDR2 SNEGSKA (reference sequence). CDR3 DNA sequence: TGCAGTGCTATCCTCTTTGGAGCGGCCCCCTACAATGAGCAGTTCTTC. It translates to CSAILFGAAPYNEQFF.

In the case of this clonotype: One end of the junction is discordant with germline, which a read error may explain. This sequence joins TRBV30 and TRBJ2-1; possibly TRBD1 or TRBD2 for D (5 bases each). Germline loops: CDR1 GTSNPN, CDR2 SVGIG (reference sequence). The CDR3 loop spans 13 amino acids. The CDR3 sequence is CAWSKGRYNERSF. CDR3 nucleotides: TGTGCCTGGAGTAAGGGGCGCTACAATGAGCGGTCCTTC.

This clonotype was detected many times. The chain has TRBV7-2 and TRBJ1-5; TRBD1 agrees at 8 bases. CDR3 size: 13 residues. CDR1 and CDR2 from the germline V gene are SGHTA and FQGNSA. Trimming took 5 bases from V and 10 from J; bases not matched to a gene: 7. CDR3 in amino acids: CASSEDRGRPQHF. The CDR3, as DNA: TGTGCCAGCAGCGAAGACAGGGGCCGACCCCAGCATTTT. The full variable domain, its missing parts supplied by reference TRBV7-2 and TRBJ1-5, is GAGVSQSPSNKVTEKGKDVELRCDPISGHTALYWYRQSLGQGLEFLIYFQGNSAPDKSGLPSDRFSAERTGGSVSTLTIQRTQQEDSAVYLCASSEDRGRPQHFGDGTRLSIL.

With respect to this clonotype: Compared with germline, one end of the junction differs, possibly owing to a read error. The chain has TRBV30 and TRBJ1-1; 7 positions agree with TRBD1. CDR3 size: 15 residues. Germline-derived CDR1 and CDR2 are GTSNPN and SVGIG (reference sequence). The CDR3 DNA follows: TGTGCCTCCCGCCGGGACAGCCAAAGGGGCACTGAGGCTTTCTTT. Its protein is CASRRDSQRGTEAFF.

About this clonotype itself: A clone one base away is much larger, so this may be a read error. DNA for the CDR3: TGTGCCAGCACCCGGGGCACAAACTACGAGCAGTACTTC. It codes for CASTRGTNYEQYF. The J gene is TRBJ2-7, the V gene TRBV12-3 or TRBV12-4; the D gene could be TRBD1 or TRBD2 (5 bases each). V gave up 7 bases and J gave up 3 bases, with 13 bases separating them. The CDR3 length is 13 residues.

The chain employs TRBV12-3 or TRBV12-4 and TRBJ1-6; 8 bases line up with TRBD1. V dropped 5 bases and J dropped 6; count of bases not matched to a gene: 6. This CDR3 has 15 amino acids. The CDR3, as DNA: TGTGCCAGCAGTCCCGCGACAGGGGCTAATTCACCCCTCCACTTT. Its protein product is CASSPATGANSPLHF.

This clonotype was counted a few times. V and J are TRBV10-3 and TRBJ1-1; TRBD1 is a possible D gene (5 bases). Germline V lookup: CDR1 ENHRY, CDR2 SYGVKD. The CDR3 contains 13 residues. V shed 6 bases and J shed 1 base, with 9 bases lying between them. The CDR3 nucleotides read TGTGCCATCAGGCCTGGGGCGAACACTGAAGCTTTCTTT. Protein sequence: CAIRPGANTEAFF.

This clonotype was counted ten times or more. The gene calls are TRBV29-1 and TRBJ2-2; D tentatively reads TRBD1 or TRBD2 (5 bases each). In germline, CDR1 is SQVTM, CDR2 ANQGSEA. The CDR3 is made up of 15 amino acids. V dropped 6 bases and J dropped 0 bases, with 14 bases sitting between them. The CDR3: CSVLQVGANTGELFF. In nucleotides, the CDR3 is TGCAGCGTGCTACAGGTGGGGGCGAACACCGGGGAGCTGTTTTTT.

This clonotype came up many times. The rearrangement uses TRBV29-1 and TRBJ1-2; 8 bases are a match to TRBD1. Unmatched junction bases numbered 10, after V lost 5 bases and J lost 2 bases. This CDR3 is built from 15 residues. Per germline, CDR1 SQVTM and CDR2 ANQGSEA. This chain's CDR3 is CSVPAPGQANYGYTF. For the CDR3, the DNA is TGCAGCGTTCCGGCGCCGGGACAGGCAAACTATGGCTACACCTTC.

The chain couples TRBV20-1 to TRBJ2-1, with D uncertain. CDR3 length: 12 residues. CDR1 and CDR2 (germline): DFQATT, SNEGSKA (reference sequence). The V end was cut by 6 bases, the J end by 7 bases, with 13 bases between. The CDR3 loop is CSADWSRNEQFF. The CDR3 DNA is TGCAGTGCCGACTGGTCCCGGAATGAGCAGTTCTTC.